The sequence of this T cell receptor (beta chain) was determined in a study of response to subunit inactivated influenza vaccine (dated by TCRdb to between 2018 and 2020). Study-level background: Deep quantitative T cell receptor repertoire profiling was used in the study to track responses to a trivalent subunit inactivated influenza vaccine. On the study overall, not on this receptor specifically: It was suggested by the authors that each seasonal influenza vaccination may recruit only a limited number of new T cells.

Trimming takes 6 bases off V and 3 bases off J; junction bases not matched to a gene: 6. The CDR3 sequence holds 15 residues, the cysteine and phenylalanine included. The CDR3 DNA has 45 bases and is translated from base 1. CDR1 LGHDT and CDR2 YNNKEL are derived from the germline V gene (reference sequence). This clonotype came up many times. Its antigen is still unknown. No much larger clone is present one base from it, and per-base qualities are unavailable. Libraries came from RT-PCR. TCRdb records Illumina HiSeq 2500 as the sequencer. TCRdb applied fastp at Q25 and MiXCR to the public reads, then kept only in-frame beta chains. Under each unique CDR3 protein, matching rows form one entry showing the most common genes and DNA. The sample table shows more than 450,000 distinct CDR3 sequences, and under 9% are seen once. 13% of the sample is held by the ten biggest clonotypes.

The chain is assembled from TRBV3-1 and TRBJ2-1; a stretch of 9 junction bases matches TRBD2. Sequencing was performed on PBMCs from blood, taken roughly 24 months after vaccination. This clonotype originated in a man in his fifties or sixties who received an inactivated influenza vaccine. Donor details come from another sample of the same person, matched by shared clones. CDR3 loop: CASRSSGTLYNEQFF. In nucleotide form, the sequence is TGTGCCAGCAGGTCTAGCGGGACCCTCTACAATGAGCAGTTCTTC.